This T cell receptor (beta chain) was sequenced for a study of OX40 agonist ivuxolimab in advanced cancers. The repertoire was sequenced with immunoSEQ multiplex PCR; TCRdb's copy has only in-frame clones and lacks some. Among around 70,000 clones listed, 82% were seen once. Points on this clone: Its specificity is not known.

Findings of the study overall: CD8+ T cells showed, on average, more clonal expansion than CD4+ cells.

V dropped 4 bases and J dropped 10 bases, with 21 bases sitting between them. The CDR3 extends over 15 amino acids. Germline loops: CDR1 SGDLS, CDR2 YYNGEE. The chain employs TRBV9 and TRBJ2-1; tentative D call: TRBD2 (6 bases). This clonotype was sampled from an adult with an advanced solid tumor such as melanoma, head and neck, liver or kidney cancer. Specimen: CD4+ or CD8+ T cells sorted from blood, collected in a trial of the OX40 agonist ivuxolimab. CDR3 sequence reads: CASSSLTQSGVEQFF. CDR3 in DNA: TGTGCCAGCAGCTCCTTAACTCAATCGGGGGTCGAGCAGTTCTTC.